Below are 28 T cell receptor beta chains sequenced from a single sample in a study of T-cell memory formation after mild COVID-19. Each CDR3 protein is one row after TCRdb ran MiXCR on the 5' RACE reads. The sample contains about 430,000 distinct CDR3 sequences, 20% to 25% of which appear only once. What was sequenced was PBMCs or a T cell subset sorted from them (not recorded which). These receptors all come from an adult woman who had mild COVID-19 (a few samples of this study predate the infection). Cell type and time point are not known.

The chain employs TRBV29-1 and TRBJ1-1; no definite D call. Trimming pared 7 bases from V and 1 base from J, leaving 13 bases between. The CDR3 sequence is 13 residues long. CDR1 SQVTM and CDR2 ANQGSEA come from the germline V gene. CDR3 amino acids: CSATVSPNTEAFF. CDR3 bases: TGCAGCGCCACTGTCTCCCCGAACACTGAAGCTTTCTTT.

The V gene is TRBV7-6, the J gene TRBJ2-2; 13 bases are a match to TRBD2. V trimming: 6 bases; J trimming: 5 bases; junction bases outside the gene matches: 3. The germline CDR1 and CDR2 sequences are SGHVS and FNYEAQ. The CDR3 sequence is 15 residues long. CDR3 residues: CASRPGLAGTGELFF. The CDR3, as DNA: TGTGCCAGCAGGCCGGGACTAGCGGGGACCGGGGAGCTGTTTTTT.

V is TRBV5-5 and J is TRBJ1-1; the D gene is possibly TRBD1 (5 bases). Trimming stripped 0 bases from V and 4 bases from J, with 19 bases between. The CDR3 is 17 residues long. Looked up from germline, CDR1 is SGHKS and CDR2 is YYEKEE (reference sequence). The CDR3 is CASSLDLRRGWGTEAFF. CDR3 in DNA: TGTGCCAGCAGCTTGGATTTGCGGCGGGGCTGGGGCACTGAAGCTTTCTTT.

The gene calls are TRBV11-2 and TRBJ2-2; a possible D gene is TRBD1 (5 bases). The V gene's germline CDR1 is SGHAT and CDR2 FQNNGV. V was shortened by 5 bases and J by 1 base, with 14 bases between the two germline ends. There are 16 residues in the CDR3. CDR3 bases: TGTGCCAGCAGCCTCCTGTCCCAGGGGAACACCGGGGAGCTGTTTTTT. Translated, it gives CASSLLSQGNTGELFF. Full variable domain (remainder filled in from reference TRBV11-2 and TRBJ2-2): EAGVAQSPRYKIIEKRQSVAFWCNPISGHATLYWYQQILGQGPKLLIQFQNNGVVDDSQLPKDRFSAERLKGVDSTLKIQPAKLEDSAVYLCASSLLSQGNTGELFFGEGSRLTVL.

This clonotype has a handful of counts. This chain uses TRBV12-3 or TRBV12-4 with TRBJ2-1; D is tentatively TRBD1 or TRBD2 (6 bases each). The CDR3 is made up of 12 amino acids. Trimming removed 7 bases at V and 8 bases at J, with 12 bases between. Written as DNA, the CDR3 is TGTGCCAGCACAGTGGGGGGCGATGAGCAGTTCTTC. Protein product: CASTVGGDEQFF.

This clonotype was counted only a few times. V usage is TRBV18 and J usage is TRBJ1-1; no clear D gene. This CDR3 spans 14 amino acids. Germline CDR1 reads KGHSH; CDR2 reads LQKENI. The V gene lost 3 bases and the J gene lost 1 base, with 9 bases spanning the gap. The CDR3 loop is CASSPIQTNTEAFF. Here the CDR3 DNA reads TGTGCCAGCTCACCTATACAGACGAACACTGAAGCTTTCTTT.

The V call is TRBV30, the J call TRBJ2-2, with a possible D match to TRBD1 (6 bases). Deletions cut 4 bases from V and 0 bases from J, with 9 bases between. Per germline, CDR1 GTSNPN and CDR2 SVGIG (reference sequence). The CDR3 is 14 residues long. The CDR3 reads CAWTGTTNTGELFF. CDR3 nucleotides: TGTGCCTGGACCGGGACAACGAACACCGGGGAGCTGTTTTTT. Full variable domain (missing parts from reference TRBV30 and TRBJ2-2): SQTIHQWPATLVQPVGSPLSLECTVEGTSNPNLYWYRQAAGRGLQLLFYSVGIGQISSEVPQNLSASRPQDRQFILSSKKLLLSDSGFYLCAWTGTTNTGELFFGEGSRLTVL.

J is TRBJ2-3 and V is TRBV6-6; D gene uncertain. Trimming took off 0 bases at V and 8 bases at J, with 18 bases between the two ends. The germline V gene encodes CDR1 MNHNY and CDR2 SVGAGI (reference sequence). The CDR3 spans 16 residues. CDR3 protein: CASSYSNEFMLGTQYF. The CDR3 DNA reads TGTGCCAGCAGTTACTCAAATGAGTTTATGTTGGGTACGCAGTATTTT.

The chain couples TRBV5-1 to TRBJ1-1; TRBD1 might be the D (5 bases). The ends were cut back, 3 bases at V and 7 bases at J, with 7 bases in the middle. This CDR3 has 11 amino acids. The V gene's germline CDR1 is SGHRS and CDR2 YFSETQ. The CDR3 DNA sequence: TGCGCCAGCAGCTCCGGGGGTGAAGCTTTCTTT. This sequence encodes CASSSGGEAFF.

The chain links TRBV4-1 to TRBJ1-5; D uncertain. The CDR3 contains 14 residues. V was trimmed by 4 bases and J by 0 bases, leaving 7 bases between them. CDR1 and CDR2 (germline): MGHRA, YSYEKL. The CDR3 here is CASSPTVSNQPQHF. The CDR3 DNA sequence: TGCGCCAGCAGCCCGACGGTTAGCAATCAGCCCCAGCATTTT.

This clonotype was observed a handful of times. As DNA, the CDR3 is TGTGCCATCAGTGAGCCAATGGACAGGGGTCGGGGCTATGGCTACACCTTC. Translated, it gives CAISEPMDRGRGYGYTF. The chain is built from TRBV10-3 and TRBJ1-2; 9 nucleotides match TRBD1. Losses at the gene ends were 2 bases for V and 4 bases for J; bases not matched to a gene: 11. The CDR3 length is 17 residues. CDR1 is ENHRY and CDR2 is SYGVKD in the germline V gene.

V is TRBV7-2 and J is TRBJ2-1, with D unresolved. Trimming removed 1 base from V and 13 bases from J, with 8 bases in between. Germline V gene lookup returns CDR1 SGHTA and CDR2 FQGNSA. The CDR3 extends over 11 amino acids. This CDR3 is CASSLGRPQFF. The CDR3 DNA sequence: TGTGCCAGCAGCTTAGGGAGACCTCAGTTCTTC.

The CDR3 loop reads CASSFYNRGGNTGELFF. The CDR3 DNA follows: TGTGCCAGCAGCTTCTACAACAGGGGTGGAAACACCGGGGAGCTGTTTTTT. V gene TRBV7-2 combines with J gene TRBJ2-2; the match to TRBD1 covers 7 bases. Germline V CDR1 and CDR2: SGHTA, FQGNSA. The trim removed 3 bases at V and 2 bases at J, leaving 9 bases unmatched. The CDR3 contains 17 residues.

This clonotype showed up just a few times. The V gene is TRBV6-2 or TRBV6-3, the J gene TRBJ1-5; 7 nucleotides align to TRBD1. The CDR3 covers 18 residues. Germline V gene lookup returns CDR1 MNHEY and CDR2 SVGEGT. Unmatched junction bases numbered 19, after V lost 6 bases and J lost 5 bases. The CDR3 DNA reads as TGTGCCAGCAGAACAGGACAGGATGGTGTTCTGGTCCATCAGCCCCAGCATTTT. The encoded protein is CASRTGQDGVLVHQPQHF.

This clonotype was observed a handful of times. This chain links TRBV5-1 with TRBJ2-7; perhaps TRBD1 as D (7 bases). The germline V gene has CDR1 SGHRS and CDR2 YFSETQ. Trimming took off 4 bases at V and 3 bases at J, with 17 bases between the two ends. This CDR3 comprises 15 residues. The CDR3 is CASSKWTGGSYEQYF. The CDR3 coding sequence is TGCGCCAGCAGCAAATGGACAGGAGGGAGCTACGAGCAGTACTTC.

The chain's CDR3 is CASSPGQVGVKNIQYF. CDR3 bases: TGTGCCAGCAGCCCTGGACAGGTTGGAGTCAAAAACATTCAGTACTTC. The rearrangement joins TRBV14 to TRBJ2-4; 7 nucleotides align to TRBD1. Per the germline V gene, CDR1 is SGHDN and CDR2 is FVKESK. V shed 4 bases and J 3 bases; nucleotides not matched to a gene: 9. There are 16 residues in the CDR3.

The CDR3 nucleotides are TGCGCCAGCAGCTCGCCGGGACTAGCGGTAAGGGATGAGCAGTTCTTC. Protein product: CASSSPGLAVRDEQFF. J is TRBJ2-1 and V is TRBV5-1; 11 bases are a match to TRBD2. The germline gives CDR1 SGHRS, CDR2 YFSETQ. J was trimmed by 8 bases and V by 3 bases; bases with no gene match: 10. The CDR3 totals 16 residues.

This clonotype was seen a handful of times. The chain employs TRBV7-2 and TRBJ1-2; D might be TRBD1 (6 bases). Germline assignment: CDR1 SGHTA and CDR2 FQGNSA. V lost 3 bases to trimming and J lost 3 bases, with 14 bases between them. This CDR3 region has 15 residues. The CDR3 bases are TGTGCCAGCAGCTTCCCCTGGGGGCTGGACTATGGCTACACCTTC. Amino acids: CASSFPWGLDYGYTF.

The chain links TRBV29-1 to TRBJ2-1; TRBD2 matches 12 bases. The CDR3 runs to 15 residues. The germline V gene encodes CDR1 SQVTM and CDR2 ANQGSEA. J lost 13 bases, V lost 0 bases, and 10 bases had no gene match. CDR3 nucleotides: TGCAGCGTTGAAGATTCGGGACTAGCGGGCTGGTCTCAGTTCTTC. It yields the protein CSVEDSGLAGWSQFF.

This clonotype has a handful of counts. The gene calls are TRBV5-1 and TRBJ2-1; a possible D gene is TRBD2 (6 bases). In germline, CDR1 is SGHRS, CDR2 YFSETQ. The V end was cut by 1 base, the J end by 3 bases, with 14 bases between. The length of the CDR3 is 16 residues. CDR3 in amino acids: CASSLWGTGLYNEQFF. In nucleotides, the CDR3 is TGCGCCAGCAGCTTGTGGGGGACTGGACTCTACAATGAGCAGTTCTTC.

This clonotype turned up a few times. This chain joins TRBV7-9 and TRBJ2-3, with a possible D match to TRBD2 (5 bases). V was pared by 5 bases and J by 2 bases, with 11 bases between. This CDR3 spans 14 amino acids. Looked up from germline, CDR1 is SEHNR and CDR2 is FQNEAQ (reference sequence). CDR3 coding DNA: TGTGCCAGCAGCAAAACCCTAGCCACAGATACGCAGTATTTT. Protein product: CASSKTLATDTQYF.

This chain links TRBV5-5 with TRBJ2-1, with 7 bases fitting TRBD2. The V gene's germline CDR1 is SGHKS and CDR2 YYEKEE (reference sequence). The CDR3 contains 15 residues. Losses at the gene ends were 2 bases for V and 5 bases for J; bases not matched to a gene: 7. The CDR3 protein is CASSFWGGFDNEQFF. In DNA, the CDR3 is TGTGCCAGCAGCTTTTGGGGGGGATTCGACAATGAGCAGTTCTTC.

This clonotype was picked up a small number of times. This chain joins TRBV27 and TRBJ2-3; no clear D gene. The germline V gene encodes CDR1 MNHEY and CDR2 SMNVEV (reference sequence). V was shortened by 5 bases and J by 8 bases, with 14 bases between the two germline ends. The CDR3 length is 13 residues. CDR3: CASSPSRLGTQYF. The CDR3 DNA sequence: TGTGCCAGCAGTCCCTCCCGTTTGGGTACGCAGTATTTT.

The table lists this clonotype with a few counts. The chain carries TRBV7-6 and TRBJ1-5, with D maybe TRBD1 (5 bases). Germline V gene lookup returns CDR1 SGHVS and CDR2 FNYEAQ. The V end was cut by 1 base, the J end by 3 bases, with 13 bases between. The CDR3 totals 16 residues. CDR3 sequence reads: CASSLVGDGTNQPQHF. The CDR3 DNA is TGTGCCAGCAGCTTAGTCGGGGACGGAACCAATCAGCCCCAGCATTTT.

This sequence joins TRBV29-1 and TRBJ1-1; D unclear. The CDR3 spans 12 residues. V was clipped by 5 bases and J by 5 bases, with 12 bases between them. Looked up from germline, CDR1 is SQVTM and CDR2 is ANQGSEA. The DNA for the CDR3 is TGCAGCGTTTCAGGAGTTGAAACTGAAGCTTTCTTT. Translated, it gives CSVSGVETEAFF.

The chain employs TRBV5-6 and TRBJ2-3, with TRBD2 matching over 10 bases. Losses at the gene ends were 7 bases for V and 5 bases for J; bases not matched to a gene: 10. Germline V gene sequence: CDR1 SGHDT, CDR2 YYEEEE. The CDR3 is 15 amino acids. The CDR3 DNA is TGTGCCAGCGAGGCACTAGCGGGGACCGTAGATACGCAGTATTTT. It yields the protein CASEALAGTVDTQYF. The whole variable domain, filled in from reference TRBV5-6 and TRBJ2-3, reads DAGVTQSPTHLIKTRGQQVTLRCSPKSGHDTVSWYQQALGQGPQFIFQYYEEEERQRGNFPDRFSGHQFPNYSSELNVNALLLGDSALYLCASEALAGTVDTQYFGPGTRLTVL.

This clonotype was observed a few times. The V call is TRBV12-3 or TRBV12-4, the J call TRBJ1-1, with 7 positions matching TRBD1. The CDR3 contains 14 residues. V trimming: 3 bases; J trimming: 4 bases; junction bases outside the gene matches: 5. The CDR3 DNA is TGTGCCAGCAGTTTCGCGACAGGGAGCACTGAAGCTTTCTTT. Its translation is CASSFATGSTEAFF.

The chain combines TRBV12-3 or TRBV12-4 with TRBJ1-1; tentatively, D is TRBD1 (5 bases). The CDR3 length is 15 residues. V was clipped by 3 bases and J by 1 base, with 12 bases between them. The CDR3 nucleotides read TGTGCCAGCAGTTTCGGAACAGGCACGAACACTGAAGCTTTCTTT. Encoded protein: CASSFGTGTNTEAFF.